The 18 T cell receptor beta chains reported below all come from one sample, sequenced in a study of CD8 T cells in ankylosing spondylitis. The study's findings and limits: Ankylosing spondylitis blood seemed to carry a telltale TCR beta motif made of under ten highly homologous variants.

TCRdb fed the 5' RACE reads into MiXCR, producing one record per CDR3 protein. The data show 470,000 or so distinct CDR3 sequences, approximately 26% seen once. Antigens of these TCRs are unknown. The sequenced material came from blood, either unsorted or a sorted T cell fraction (not recorded which). These TCRs come from a male donor with ankylosing spondylitis.

V gene TRBV6-1 combines with J gene TRBJ1-6; D perhaps matches TRBD1 (5 bases). V shed 5 bases and J shed 6 bases, with 14 bases lying between them. The germline gives CDR1 MNHNS, CDR2 SASEGT. The length of the CDR3 is 15 residues. In DNA, the CDR3 is TGTGCCAGCAGTCCGGCCGGGACCGCTAATTCACCCCTCCACTTT. As protein: CASSPAGTANSPLHF.

J is TRBJ1-1 and V is TRBV27, with 9 bases fitting TRBD1. The germline gives CDR1 MNHEY, CDR2 SMNVEV (reference sequence). The CDR3 consists of 16 residues. V lost 5 bases, J lost 7 bases, and 14 bases stayed unmatched. The CDR3 reads CASSPGTGYREVEAFF. CDR3 sequence (DNA): TGTGCCAGCAGTCCCGGGACAGGGTATAGAGAAGTTGAAGCTTTCTTT.

The rearrangement joins TRBV5-1 to TRBJ1-1, with 7 bases lining up with TRBD1. CDR3 length equals 15 residues. CDR1 SGHRS and CDR2 YFSETQ come from the germline V gene. V lost 4 bases to trimming and J lost 1 base; unmatched junction nucleotides: 7. The CDR3 nucleotides are TGCGCCAGCAGCACCGGACAGGCACCGAACACTGAAGCTTTCTTT. The encoded protein is CASSTGQAPNTEAFF.

This chain connects TRBV7-7 to TRBJ2-1; D is ambiguous. Trimming removed 5 bases at V and 8 bases at J, with 16 bases between. Germline V gene data show CDR1 as SSHAT and CDR2 as FNYEAQ (reference sequence). CDR3 size: 14 residues. CDR3 sequence (DNA): TGTGCCAGCAGCCTAGAAGGGCTAGTCCATGAGCAGTTCTTC. Translated: CASSLEGLVHEQFF.

This clonotype was seen a few times. The CDR3: CASSIAASSTDTQYF. The CDR3 nucleotides are TGTGCCAGCTCAATAGCGGCTAGCAGCACAGATACGCAGTATTTT. This chain connects TRBV11-2 to TRBJ2-3, with D maybe TRBD2 (6 bases). V lost 8 bases to trimming and J lost 0 bases, with 15 bases between them. CDR3 length equals 15 residues. Germline CDR1 reads SGHAT; CDR2 reads FQNNGV.

J is TRBJ2-1 and V is TRBV20-1, with D perhaps matching TRBD1 (6 bases). Trimming shortened V by 2 bases and J by 3 bases, and 14 bases separated the two germline ends. In germline, CDR1 is DFQATT, CDR2 SNEGSKA (reference sequence). This CDR3 region has 15 residues. CDR3 DNA: TGCAGTGCTAGACGCCCAGAGGGGGTCTACAATGAGCAGTTCTTC. Translation gives CSARRPEGVYNEQFF.

The CDR3 region has the DNA TGTGCCAGCAGCCTCCGGACGGATACTAATGAAAAACTGTTTTTT. Amino acid sequence: CASSLRTDTNEKLFF. The chain combines TRBV7-9 with TRBJ1-4; D call uncertain. V was shortened by 5 bases and J by 2 bases, with 12 bases between the two germline ends. The CDR3 extends over 15 amino acids. Germline CDR1 is SEHNR and CDR2 is FQNEAQ (reference sequence).

The genes are TRBV20-1 and TRBJ2-7; D is possibly TRBD2 (6 bases). This CDR3 comprises 14 residues. The germline V gene has CDR1 DFQATT and CDR2 SNEGSKA (reference sequence). V lost 2 bases, J lost 0 bases, and 11 bases lay in between. CDR3 sequence (DNA): TGCAGTGCTAGATCCGGGACTTTCTCCTACGAGCAGTACTTC. Translated, it gives CSARSGTFSYEQYF.

This clonotype was detected a few times. The chain carries TRBV7-8 and TRBJ2-2, with D unresolved. With 5 bases removed from V and 1 base from J, the gap between germline ends came to 11 bases. The CDR3 loop spans 15 amino acids. Germline CDR1 and CDR2: SGHVS and FQNEAQ. CDR3 region: CASSPGSGNTGELFF. The CDR3 coding sequence is TGTGCCAGCAGCCCCGGGTCAGGGAACACCGGGGAGCTGTTTTTT.

This clonotype was detected only once. The gene calls are TRBV7-6 and TRBJ1-3; 7 nucleotides match TRBD1. The germline gives CDR1 SGHVS, CDR2 FNYEAQ. The trim removed 5 bases at V and 2 bases at J, leaving 9 bases unmatched. The CDR3 sequence is 16 residues long. DNA of the CDR3: TGTGCCAGCAGCATAAGAATCGACAGGGCTGGAAACACCATATATTTT. This sequence encodes CASSIRIDRAGNTIYF. Combining the CDR3 with reference TRBV7-6 and TRBJ1-3 gives the whole variable domain GAGVSQSPRYKVTKRGQDVALRCDPISGHVSLYWYRQALGQGPEFLTYFNYEAQQDKSGLPNDRFSAERPEGSISTLTIQRTEQRDSAMYRCASSIRIDRAGNTIYFGEGSWLTVV.

The chain couples TRBV7-9 to TRBJ2-7; 10 nucleotides agree with TRBD1. The ends lost 0 bases at V and 7 bases at J; junction bases unmatched: 3. Germline assignment: CDR1 SEHNR and CDR2 FQNEAQ (reference sequence). This CDR3 region has 14 residues. Here the CDR3 DNA reads TGTGCCAGCAGCTTAGCCGGGACAGGGGTTGAGCAGTACGTC. Translated, it gives CASSLAGTGVEQYV.

This clonotype was found a few times. The chain uses TRBV29-1 and TRBJ2-7, with D hard to call. Trimming took 6 bases from V and 6 from J, leaving 15 bases between them. CDR1 and CDR2 (germline): SQVTM, ANQGSEA. This CDR3 has 12 amino acids. CDR3 sequence reads: CSVNAVGSEQYF. The CDR3 DNA is TGCAGCGTAAACGCCGTTGGGTCCGAGCAGTACTTC.

The V and J genes are TRBV2 and TRBJ1-1; D uncertain. With 3 bases removed from V and 5 bases from J, the gap between germline ends came to 13 bases. Germline-derived CDR1 and CDR2 are SNHLY and FYNNEI. This CDR3 has 14 residues. CDR3 in amino acids: CASSDSGLRTEAFF. CDR3 sequence (DNA): TGTGCCAGCAGTGATTCAGGCCTGAGAACTGAAGCTTTCTTT.

This chain connects TRBV6-5 to TRBJ2-2; D may be TRBD1 or TRBD2 (5 bases each). V lost 7 bases and J 5 bases, leaving 17 bases between the germline ends. Germline V gene data show CDR1 as MNHEY and CDR2 as SVGAGI. This CDR3 region has 15 residues. CDR3 coding DNA: TGTGCCAGCACTTCTCCGGGACGCCAGACCGGGGAGCTGTTTTTT. Amino acids: CASTSPGRQTGELFF.

This clonotype occurred many times. The rearrangement uses TRBV11-2 and TRBJ2-1, with 9 bases aligning to TRBD2. CDR3 size: 18 residues. Germline loops: CDR1 SGHAT, CDR2 FQNNGV. Losses at the gene ends were 1 base for V and 4 bases for J; bases not matched to a gene: 11. The CDR3, as DNA: TGTGCCAGCAGCTTAGGTCGAAAGCGGGAGGCCTATTACAATGAGCAGTTCTTC. Protein sequence: CASSLGRKREAYYNEQFF.

This clonotype was seen more than once but under ten times. The CDR3 nucleotides are TGTGCCTGGAGTGTACAGGGGGGACCCCGGTTCTTC. As protein: CAWSVQGGPRFF. The gene calls are TRBV30 and TRBJ2-1; 8 nucleotides agree with TRBD1. Germline V lookup: CDR1 GTSNPN, CDR2 SVGIG (reference sequence). J gave up 15 bases and V 0 bases, and 7 bases lay outside the gene matches. The CDR3 is made up of 12 amino acids.

This clonotype has just a few counts. CDR3 nucleotide sequence: TGTGCCAGCAGTTACGGGGTAGCGCCACCAAGAGACACCGGGGAGCTGTTTTTT. This sequence encodes CASSYGVAPPRDTGELFF. V gene TRBV6-2 or TRBV6-3 combines with J gene TRBJ2-2, with a tentative D call TRBD2 (5 bases). The CDR3 totals 18 residues. Germline V gives CDR1 MNHEY, CDR2 SVGEGT. V dropped 2 bases and J dropped 3 bases, with 19 bases sitting between them.

This clonotype came up once. The chain employs TRBV7-8 and TRBJ1-1, with TRBD1 as a possible D gene (5 bases). CDR3 size: 16 residues. The V gene's germline CDR1 is SGHVS and CDR2 FQNEAQ. V dropped 6 bases and J dropped 5 bases, with 22 bases sitting between them. The CDR3 region has the DNA TGTGCCAGCAGTGGGGGGGGAAGGGCGTTGTGGACTGAAGCTTTCTTT. It yields the protein CASSGGGRALWTEAFF. The full variable domain, completed using reference TRBV7-8 and TRBJ1-1, is GAGVSQSPRYKVAKRGQDVALRCDPISGHVSLFWYQQALGQGPEFLTYFQNEAQLDKSGLPSDRFFAERPEGSVSTLKIQRTQQEDSAVYLCASSGGGRALWTEAFFGQGTRLTVV.